This T cell receptor (beta chain) is drawn from a study of OX40 agonist ivuxolimab in advanced cancers. Overall study results and limits: The study observed clonal expansion of CD4+ and CD8+ blood T cells by week 6 at 0.1 to 3.0 mg/kg.

Trimming left V 0 bases short and J 3 bases short, with 10 bases between. The CDR3 is made up of 15 amino acids. As for this clone: Antigen unknown.

The assay was immunoSEQ multiplex PCR, and TCRdb's table has in-frame clones only and misses some. The sample lists around 70,000 clones, around 86% occurring once. The sample was CD4+ or CD8+ T cells sorted from blood, taken in a trial of the OX40 agonist ivuxolimab. The TCR sequence derives from an adult with an advanced solid tumor such as melanoma, head and neck, liver or kidney cancer. The chain joins TRBV5-3 to TRBJ1-5; D gene uncertain. TRBV5-3 is noted as an ORF with a role that remains uncertain. CDR3 bases: TGTGCCAGAAGCTTGGTAATATCGCCCAATCAGCCCCAGCATTTT. Its protein product is CARSLVISPNQPQHF.